This TCR beta chain was recorded in a study of shared clonotypes between healthy human individuals (dated by TCRdb to between 2020 and 2021). About the full investigation: A couple of women and a few men aged 18 to 49 years were included in the cohort. Blood TCR repertoires of 5 or 6 healthy adults were deeply sequenced to estimate repertoire size and the extent of clonotype sharing between individuals. To increase sequencing depth and limit assay-specific biases, TCR repertoire library preparation and sequencing were carried out by different laboratories using diverse techniques. Between about 0.8 and 9 billion PBMCs per donor were obtained by leukapheresis. Per donor, three plates each were used for CD4 naive and CD4 memory, two for CD8 naive, and one for CD8 memory. The investigation overall reported the following: When a few donors were compared, the shared fraction of clonotypes was about 5.5% for naive CD4, 3.5% for naive CD8, 2% to 2.5% for memory CD4, and roughly 0.43% for memory CD8. Sampling was restricted to blood, and TCR repertoires in tissue are likely to differ from TCR repertoires in blood. Naive subsets generally had larger estimated clonotype richness than memory subsets. Higher generation probabilities were observed for clonotypes shared by all four sorted-subset donors than for non-shared clonotypes. Incomplete sequencing was indicated by rarefaction of sorted-subset datasets, despite the large sequencing depth. Based on pairwise subsampling, the degree of clonotype sharing among donors was expected to be affected by sequencing depth. The small number of donors limited the genetic and exposure-history diversity represented.

Using the deep immunoSEQ assay, TCR CDR3 regions were amplified from genomic DNA by multiplex PCR. For each cell subset, the extracted genomic DNA was distributed evenly across all wells of several immunoSEQ 96-well plates, and each plate served as one replicate. For sorted subsets, roughly 200 ng of genomic DNA, equivalent to 25,000 to 35,000 T cell genomes, went into each replicate PCR. Purified libraries were quantified with a Qubit 3.0 fluorometer, sized on a Bioanalyzer 2100, and re-quantified with the KAPA Library Quantification kit. Each immunoSEQ 96-well plate was sequenced on its own single-read 150-cycle Illumina NextSeq 550 flow cell. On the study's bioinformatics: Because the immunoSEQ output held only junctional sequences and lacked quality scores, the filtering could not match the filtering applied to full-length reads. Sequences were annotated with PyIR, a Python wrapper for IgBLAST v1.9, using IMGT germline references to assign V/J genes and CDR3. Reads were removed for weak V/J assignments (E-value above 1e-6), missing CDR3, stop codons, out-of-frame junctions, or ambiguous translated residues. A V3J clonotype was defined by an identical inferred V gene, J gene, and CDR3 amino acid sequence. The percentage overlap between two repertoires was calculated by dividing the number of shared unique clonotypes by the size of the smaller repertoire. RTK rarefaction, the Chao1 estimator, and Recon v2.1 estimates of unobserved clonotypes were used to assess repertoire richness. For all TCRbeta clonotypes obtained by the gDNA method from a few donors, generation probabilities were computed with OLGA. Drawn from immuneACCESS, this table holds only the in-frame rearrangements with V and J called that TCRdb kept. Clones are partly lost; checked studies trace under half to an unresolved V gene and leave the rest unexplained. For V, J and clone size, that table is used; D and trimming come from the DNA. The sample includes under 700,000 clones, with about 95% observed a single time. About 0.11% of the sample goes to the ten largest clones.

CD8 naive samples consisted of CD45RO-negative cells that were positively selected for CCR7, yielding a CD45RA+CCR7+ population without TemRA cells. The donors were healthy, HIV-negative adults who had no recently reported acute infections or vaccinations. Only Caucasian adults living in Nashville, Tennessee, USA were represented among the donors. Blood was collected by leukapheresis, and PBMCs were isolated by Ficoll-Histopaque density gradient centrifugation and then cryopreserved in liquid nitrogen vapor phase. Purity and quantity of every magnetically sorted T cell population were checked by analytical flow cytometry. Genomic DNA was isolated from each sorted fraction and quantified by UV absorbance on a Nanodrop 2000c. The CDR3 measures 17 amino acids from cysteine to phenylalanine. Of the read, only the CDR3 DNA is kept; its 51 bases are in frame from base 1. For this clone: No antigen is known for it. No base quality information exists; no much larger clone differs at one position.

This sequence was found in a woman aged 25 to 39 in good health. Input material: naive CD8+ T cells sorted from blood. The sample's cell subset or site label is to be understood as: CD45RA+CCR7+. Recombination joined TRBV21-1 with TRBJ2-7; the D call in the table, TRBD1, was not verified against the DNA. TRBV21-1 is a pseudogene. The CDR3 region has the sequence CASSKGLRGQGSYEQYF. At the DNA level, the sequence is TGTGCCAGCAGCAAAGGACTTCGGGGACAGGGTTCCTACGAGCAGTACTTC.